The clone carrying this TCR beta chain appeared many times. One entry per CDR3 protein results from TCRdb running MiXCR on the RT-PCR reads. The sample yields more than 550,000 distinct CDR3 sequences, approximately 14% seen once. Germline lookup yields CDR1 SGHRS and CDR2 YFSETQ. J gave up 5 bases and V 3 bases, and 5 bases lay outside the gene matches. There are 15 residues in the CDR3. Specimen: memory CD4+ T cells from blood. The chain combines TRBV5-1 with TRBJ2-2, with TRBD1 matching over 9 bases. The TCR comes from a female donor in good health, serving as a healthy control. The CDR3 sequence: CASSWDRAGTGELFF. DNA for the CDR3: TGCGCCAGCAGCTGGGACAGGGCAGGAACCGGGGAGCTGTTTTTT.